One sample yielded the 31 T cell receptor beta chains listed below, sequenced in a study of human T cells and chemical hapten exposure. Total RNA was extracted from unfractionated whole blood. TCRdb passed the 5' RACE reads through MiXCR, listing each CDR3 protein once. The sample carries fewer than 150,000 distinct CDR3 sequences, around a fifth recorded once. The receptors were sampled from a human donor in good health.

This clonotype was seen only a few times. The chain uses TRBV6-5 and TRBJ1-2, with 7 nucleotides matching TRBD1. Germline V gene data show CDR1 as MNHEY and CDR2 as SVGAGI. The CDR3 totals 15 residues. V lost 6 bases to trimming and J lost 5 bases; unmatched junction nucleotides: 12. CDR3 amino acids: CASSLGQQLNYGYTF. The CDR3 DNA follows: TGTGCCAGCAGCCTGGGACAGCAACTAAATTATGGCTACACCTTC.

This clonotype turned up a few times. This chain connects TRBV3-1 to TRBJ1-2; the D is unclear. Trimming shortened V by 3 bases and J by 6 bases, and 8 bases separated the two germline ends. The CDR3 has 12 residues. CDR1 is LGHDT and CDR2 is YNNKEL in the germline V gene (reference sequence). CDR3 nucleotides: TGTGCCAGCAGCCAGATCCGCCATGGCTACACCTTC. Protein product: CASSQIRHGYTF.

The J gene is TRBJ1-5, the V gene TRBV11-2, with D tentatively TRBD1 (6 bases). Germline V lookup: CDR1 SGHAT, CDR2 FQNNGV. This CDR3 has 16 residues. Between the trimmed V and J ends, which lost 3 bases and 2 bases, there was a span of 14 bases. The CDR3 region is CASSLTRGARNQPQHF. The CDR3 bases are TGTGCCAGCAGCTTGACACGGGGGGCCCGCAATCAGCCCCAGCATTTT. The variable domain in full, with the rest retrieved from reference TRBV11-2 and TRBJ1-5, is EAGVAQSPRYKIIEKRQSVAFWCNPISGHATLYWYQQILGQGPKLLIQFQNNGVVDDSQLPKDRFSAERLKGVDSTLKIQPAKLEDSAVYLCASSLTRGARNQPQHFGDGTRLSIL.

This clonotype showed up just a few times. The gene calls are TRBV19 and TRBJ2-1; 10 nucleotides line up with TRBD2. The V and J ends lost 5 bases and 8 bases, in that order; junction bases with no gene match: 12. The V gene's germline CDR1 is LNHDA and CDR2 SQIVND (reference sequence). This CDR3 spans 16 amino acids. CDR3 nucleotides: TGTGCCAGTAGTCTCCTGCTAGCGGGAGATCTCGATGAGCAGTTCTTC. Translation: CASSLLLAGDLDEQFF.

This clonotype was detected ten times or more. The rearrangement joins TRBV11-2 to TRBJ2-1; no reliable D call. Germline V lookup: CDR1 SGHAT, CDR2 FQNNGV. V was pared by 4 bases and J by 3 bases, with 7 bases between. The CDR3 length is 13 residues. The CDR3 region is CASSSVGYNEQFF. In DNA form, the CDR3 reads TGTGCCAGCAGCTCAGTCGGCTACAATGAGCAGTTCTTC.

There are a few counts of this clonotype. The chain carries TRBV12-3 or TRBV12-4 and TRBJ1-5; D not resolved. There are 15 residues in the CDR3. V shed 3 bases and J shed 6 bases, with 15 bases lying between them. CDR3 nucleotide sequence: TGTGCCAGCAGTTTTTGGGGAGTTGGGAGTCAGCCCCAGCATTTT. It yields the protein CASSFWGVGSQPQHF.

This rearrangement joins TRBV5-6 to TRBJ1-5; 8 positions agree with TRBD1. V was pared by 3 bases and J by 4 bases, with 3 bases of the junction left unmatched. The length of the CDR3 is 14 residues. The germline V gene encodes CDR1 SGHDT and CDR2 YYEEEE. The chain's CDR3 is CASSWGQANQPQHF. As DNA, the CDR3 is TGTGCCAGCAGCTGGGGACAGGCAAATCAGCCCCAGCATTTT.

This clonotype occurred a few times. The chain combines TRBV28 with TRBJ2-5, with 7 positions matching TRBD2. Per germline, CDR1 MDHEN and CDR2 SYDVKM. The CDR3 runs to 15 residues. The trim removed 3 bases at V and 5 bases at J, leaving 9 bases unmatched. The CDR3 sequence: CASSFLAEGRETQYF. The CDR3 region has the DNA TGTGCCAGCAGTTTCCTAGCGGAAGGACGTGAGACCCAGTACTTC.

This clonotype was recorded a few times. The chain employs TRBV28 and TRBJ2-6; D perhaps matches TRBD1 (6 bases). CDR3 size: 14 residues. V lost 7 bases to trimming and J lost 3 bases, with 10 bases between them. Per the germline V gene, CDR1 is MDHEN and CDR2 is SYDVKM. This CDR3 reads CASTWGLGANVLTF. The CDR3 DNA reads TGTGCCAGCACGTGGGGGCTTGGGGCCAACGTCCTGACTTTC.

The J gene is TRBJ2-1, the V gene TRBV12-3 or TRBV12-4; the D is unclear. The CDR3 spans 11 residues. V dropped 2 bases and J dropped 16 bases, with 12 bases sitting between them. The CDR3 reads CASSLSPAFFF. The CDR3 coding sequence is TGTGCCAGCAGTTTATCGCCCGCTTTTTTCTTC.

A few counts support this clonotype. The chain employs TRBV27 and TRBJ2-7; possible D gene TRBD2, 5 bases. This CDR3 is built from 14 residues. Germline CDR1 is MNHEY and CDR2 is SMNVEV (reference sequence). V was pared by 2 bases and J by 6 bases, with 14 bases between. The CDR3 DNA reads TGTGCCAGCAGTTTAGACGGAGGTCTTAGCGAGCAGTACTTC. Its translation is CASSLDGGLSEQYF.

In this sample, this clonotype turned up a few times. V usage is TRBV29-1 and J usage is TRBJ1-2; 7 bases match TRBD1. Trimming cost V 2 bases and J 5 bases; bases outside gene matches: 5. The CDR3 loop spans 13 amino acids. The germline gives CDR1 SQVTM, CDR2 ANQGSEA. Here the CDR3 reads CSVEQGGVYGYTF. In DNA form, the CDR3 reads TGCAGCGTTGAACAAGGGGGCGTGTATGGCTACACCTTC.

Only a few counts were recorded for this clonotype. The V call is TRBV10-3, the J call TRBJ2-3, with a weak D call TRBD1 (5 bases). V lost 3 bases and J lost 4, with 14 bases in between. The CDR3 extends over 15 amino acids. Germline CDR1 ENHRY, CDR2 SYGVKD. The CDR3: CAISDSREGADTQYF. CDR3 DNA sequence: TGTGCCATCAGTGACTCTAGGGAAGGGGCAGATACGCAGTATTTT.

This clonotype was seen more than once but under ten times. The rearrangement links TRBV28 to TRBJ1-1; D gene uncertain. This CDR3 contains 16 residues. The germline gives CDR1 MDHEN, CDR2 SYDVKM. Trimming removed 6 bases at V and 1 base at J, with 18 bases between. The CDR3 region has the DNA TGTGCCAGCAGACCCGGGGATCGGATCCCGAACACTGAAGCTTTCTTT. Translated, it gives CASRPGDRIPNTEAFF.

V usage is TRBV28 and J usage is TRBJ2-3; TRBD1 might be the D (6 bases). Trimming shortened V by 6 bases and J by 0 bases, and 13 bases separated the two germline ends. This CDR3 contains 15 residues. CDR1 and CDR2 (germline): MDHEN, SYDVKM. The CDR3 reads CASRGAGASTDTQYF. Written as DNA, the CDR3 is TGTGCCAGCAGAGGGGCAGGGGCGAGCACAGATACGCAGTATTTT.

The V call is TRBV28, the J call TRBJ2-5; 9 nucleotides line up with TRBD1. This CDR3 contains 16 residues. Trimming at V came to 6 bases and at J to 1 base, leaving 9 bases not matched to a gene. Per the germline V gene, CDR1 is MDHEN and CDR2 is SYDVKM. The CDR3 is CASRLRDRGGQETQYF. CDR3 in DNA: TGTGCCAGCAGACTCCGAGACAGGGGGGGCCAAGAGACCCAGTACTTC.

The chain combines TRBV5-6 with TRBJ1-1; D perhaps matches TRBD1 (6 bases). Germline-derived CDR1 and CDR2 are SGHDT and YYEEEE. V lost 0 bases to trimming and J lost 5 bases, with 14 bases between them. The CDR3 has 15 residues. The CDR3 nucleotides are TGTGCCAGCAGCTTGGCCGGAGGGGGGAGTACTGAAGCTTTCTTT. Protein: CASSLAGGGSTEAFF.

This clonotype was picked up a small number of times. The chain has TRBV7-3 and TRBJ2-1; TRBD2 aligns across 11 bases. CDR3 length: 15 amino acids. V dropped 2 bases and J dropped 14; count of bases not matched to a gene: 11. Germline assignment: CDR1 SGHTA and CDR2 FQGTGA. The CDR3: CASSLYDSGRGGKFF. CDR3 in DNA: TGTGCCAGCAGCTTATATGATAGCGGGAGGGGAGGAAAGTTCTTC. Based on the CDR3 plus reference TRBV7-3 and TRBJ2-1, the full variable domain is GAGVSQTPSNKVTEKGKYVELRCDPISGHTALYWYRQSLGQGPEFLIYFQGTGAADDSGLPNDRFFAVRPEGSVSTLKIQRTERGDSAVYLCASSLYDSGRGGKFFGPGTRLTVL.

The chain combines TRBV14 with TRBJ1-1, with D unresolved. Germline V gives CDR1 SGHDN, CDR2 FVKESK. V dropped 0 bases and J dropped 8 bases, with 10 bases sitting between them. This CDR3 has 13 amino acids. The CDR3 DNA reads TGTGCCAGCAGCCAAGATCCTCGGAAAGAAGCTTTCTTT. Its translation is CASSQDPRKEAFF.

This CDR3 reads CASSLAIAGGPYNEQFF. DNA of the CDR3: TGTGCCAGCAGCTTAGCCATAGCGGGAGGTCCCTACAATGAGCAGTTCTTC. The chain carries TRBV7-2 and TRBJ2-1; 10 bases agree with TRBD2. V was pared by 0 bases and J by 2 bases, with 4 bases of the junction left unmatched. The CDR3 loop spans 17 amino acids. Germline CDR1 reads SGHTA; CDR2 reads FQGNSA.

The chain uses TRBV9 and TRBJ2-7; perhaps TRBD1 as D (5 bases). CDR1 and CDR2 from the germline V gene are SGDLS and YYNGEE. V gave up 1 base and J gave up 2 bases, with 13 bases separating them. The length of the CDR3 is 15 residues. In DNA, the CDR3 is TGTGCCAGCAGCGTAAACGCCGACAGAACCTACGAGCAGTACTTC. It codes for CASSVNADRTYEQYF.

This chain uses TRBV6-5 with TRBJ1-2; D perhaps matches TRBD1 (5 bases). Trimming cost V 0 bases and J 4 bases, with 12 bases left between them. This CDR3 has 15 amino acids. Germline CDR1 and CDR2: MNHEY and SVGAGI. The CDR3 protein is CASSYSYGGSYGYTF. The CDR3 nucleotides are TGTGCCAGCAGTTACTCATATGGGGGAAGCTATGGCTACACCTTC.

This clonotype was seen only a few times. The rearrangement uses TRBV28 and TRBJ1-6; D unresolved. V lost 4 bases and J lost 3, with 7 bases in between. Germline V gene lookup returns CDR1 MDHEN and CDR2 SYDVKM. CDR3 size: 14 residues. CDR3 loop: CASSSSIYNSPLHF. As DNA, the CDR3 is TGTGCCAGCAGTTCCTCTATCTATAATTCACCCCTCCACTTT.

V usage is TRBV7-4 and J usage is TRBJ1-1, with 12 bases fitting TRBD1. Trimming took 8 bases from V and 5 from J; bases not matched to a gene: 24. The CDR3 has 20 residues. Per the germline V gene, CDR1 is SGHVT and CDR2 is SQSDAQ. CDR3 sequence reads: CASFAKKGDRDRGRGTEAFF. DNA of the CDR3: TGTGCCAGCTTTGCCAAAAAAGGGGACCGGGACAGGGGGCGCGGAACTGAAGCTTTCTTT.

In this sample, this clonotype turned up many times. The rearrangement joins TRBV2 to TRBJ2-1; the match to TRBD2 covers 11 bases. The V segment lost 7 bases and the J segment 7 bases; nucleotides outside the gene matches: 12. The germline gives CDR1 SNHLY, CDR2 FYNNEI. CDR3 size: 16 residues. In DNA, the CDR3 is TGTGCCAGCATCTCATCGTCTAGCGGGAGGACGAATGAGCAGTTCTTC. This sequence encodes CASISSSSGRTNEQFF.

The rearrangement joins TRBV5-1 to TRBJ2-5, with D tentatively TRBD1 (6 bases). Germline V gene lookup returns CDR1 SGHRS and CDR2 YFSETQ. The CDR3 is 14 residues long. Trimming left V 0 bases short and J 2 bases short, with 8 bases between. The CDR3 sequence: CASSLATGQETQYF. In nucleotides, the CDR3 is TGCGCCAGCAGCTTGGCAACAGGGCAAGAGACCCAGTACTTC.

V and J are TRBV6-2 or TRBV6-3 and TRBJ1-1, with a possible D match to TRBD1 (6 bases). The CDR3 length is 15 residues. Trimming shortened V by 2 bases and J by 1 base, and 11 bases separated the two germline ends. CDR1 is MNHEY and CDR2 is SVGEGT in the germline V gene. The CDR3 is CASSYVGGPNTEAFF. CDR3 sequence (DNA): TGTGCCAGCAGTTACGTCGGGGGCCCGAACACTGAAGCTTTCTTT.

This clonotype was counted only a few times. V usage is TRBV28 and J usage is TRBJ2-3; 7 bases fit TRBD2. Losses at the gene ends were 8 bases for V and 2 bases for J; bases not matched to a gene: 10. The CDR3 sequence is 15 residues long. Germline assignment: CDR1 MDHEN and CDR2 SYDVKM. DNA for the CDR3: TGTGCCAGCCCGCCGGCCGCGGGAGACACAGATACGCAGTATTTT. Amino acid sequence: CASPPAAGDTDTQYF.

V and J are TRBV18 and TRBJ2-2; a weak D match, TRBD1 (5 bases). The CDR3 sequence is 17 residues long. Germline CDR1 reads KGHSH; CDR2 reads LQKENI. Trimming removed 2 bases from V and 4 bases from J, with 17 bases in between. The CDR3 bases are TGTGCCAGCTCACCAGATGGGGCCTCGACCCTCACCGGGGAGCTGTTTTTT. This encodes CASSPDGASTLTGELFF.

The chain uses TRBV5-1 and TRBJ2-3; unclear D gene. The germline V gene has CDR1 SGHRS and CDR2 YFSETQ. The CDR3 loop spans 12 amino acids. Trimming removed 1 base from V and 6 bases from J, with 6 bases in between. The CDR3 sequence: CASSLTPDTQYF. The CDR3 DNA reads TGCGCCAGCAGCTTGACCCCTGATACGCAGTATTTT.

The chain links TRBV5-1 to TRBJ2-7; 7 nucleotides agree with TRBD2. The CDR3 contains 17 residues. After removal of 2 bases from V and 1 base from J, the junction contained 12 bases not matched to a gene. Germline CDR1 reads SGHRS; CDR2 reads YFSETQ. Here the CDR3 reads CASSFYPATSVSYEQYF. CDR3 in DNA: TGCGCCAGCAGCTTTTACCCAGCTACTAGCGTGTCCTACGAGCAGTACTTC. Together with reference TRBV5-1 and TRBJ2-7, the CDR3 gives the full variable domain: KAGVTQTPRYLIKTRGQQVTLSCSPISGHRSVSWYQQTPGQGLQFLFEYFSETQRNKGNFPGRFSGRQFSNSRSEMNVSTLELGDSALYLCASSFYPATSVSYEQYFGPGTRLTVT.